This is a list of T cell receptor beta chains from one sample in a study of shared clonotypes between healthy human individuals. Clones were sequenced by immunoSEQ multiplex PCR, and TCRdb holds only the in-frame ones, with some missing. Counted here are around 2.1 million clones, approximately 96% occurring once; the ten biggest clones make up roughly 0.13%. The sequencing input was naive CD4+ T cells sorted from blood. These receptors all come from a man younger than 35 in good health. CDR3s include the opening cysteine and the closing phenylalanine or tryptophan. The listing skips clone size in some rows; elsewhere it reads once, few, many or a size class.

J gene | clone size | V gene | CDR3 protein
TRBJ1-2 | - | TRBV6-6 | CASRNGQGNYGYTF
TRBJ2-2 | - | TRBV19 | CASREQGQITGELFF
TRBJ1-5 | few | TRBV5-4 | CASSLDSNQPQHF
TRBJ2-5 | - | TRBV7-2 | CASSLGGSGRETQYF
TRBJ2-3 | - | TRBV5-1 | CASSLGRVAPIDTQYF
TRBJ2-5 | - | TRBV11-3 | CASSLGQGYQETQYF
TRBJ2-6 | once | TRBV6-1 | CASSGEDRLLRGANVLTF
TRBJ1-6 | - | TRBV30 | CAWSLQGGGPLHF
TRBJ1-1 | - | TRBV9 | CASSVVDLNTEAFF
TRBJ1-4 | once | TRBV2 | CASSRTYLDEKLFF
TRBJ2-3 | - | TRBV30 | CAWRVAGAPDTQYF
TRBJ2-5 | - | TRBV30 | CAWTGGLQETQYF
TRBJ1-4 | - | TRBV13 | CASSQHRVSGTNEKLFF
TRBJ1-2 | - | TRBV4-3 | CASSQERGRYGYTF
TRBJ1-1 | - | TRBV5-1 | CASSSGQGMNTEAFF
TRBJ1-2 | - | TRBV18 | CASSWGQGDGYTF
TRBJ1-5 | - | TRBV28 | CASSRQGPRNQPQHF
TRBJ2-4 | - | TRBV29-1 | CSVAVVEGAKNIQYF
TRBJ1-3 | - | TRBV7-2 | CASSLGFLSGNTIYF
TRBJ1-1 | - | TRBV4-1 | CASSLELVRNTEAFF
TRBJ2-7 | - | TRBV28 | CASSLRSGYEQYF
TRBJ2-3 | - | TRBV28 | CASSSLAGGTDTQYF
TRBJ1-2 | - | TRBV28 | CASSTPGIANYGYTF
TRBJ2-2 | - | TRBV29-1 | CSVARGGGANTGELFF
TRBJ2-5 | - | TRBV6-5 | CASRESGREETQYF
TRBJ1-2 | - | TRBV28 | CASSLWTIDGYTF
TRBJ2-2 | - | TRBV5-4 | CASSLGPNTGELFF
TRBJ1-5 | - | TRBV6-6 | CASSYPLTGGDQPQHF
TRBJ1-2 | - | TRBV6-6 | CASRRDRANYGYTF
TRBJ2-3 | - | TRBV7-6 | CASSLAPASGRAIDTQYF
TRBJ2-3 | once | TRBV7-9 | CASSLARDTPPDTQYF
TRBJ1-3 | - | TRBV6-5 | CASSYSAGEHTIYF
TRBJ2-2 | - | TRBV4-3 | CASSQAAGRAGTGELFF
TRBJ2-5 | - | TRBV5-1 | CASSQTETQYF
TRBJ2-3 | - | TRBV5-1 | CASSPYWDGDTDTQYF
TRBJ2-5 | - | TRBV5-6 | CASSLITSDQETQYF
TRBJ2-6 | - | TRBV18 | CASQGTGAGANVLTF
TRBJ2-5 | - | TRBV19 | CASSISGTETQYF
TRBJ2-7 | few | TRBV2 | CASKSVTGPYEQYF
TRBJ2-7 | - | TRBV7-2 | CASSLGWAGSYEQYF
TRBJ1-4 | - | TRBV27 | CASSLSRVNEKLFF
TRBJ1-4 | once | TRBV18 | CASSASAEGEKLFF
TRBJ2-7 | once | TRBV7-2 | CASSPRGVYEQYF
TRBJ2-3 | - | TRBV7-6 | CASSLGHRGSGAADTQYF
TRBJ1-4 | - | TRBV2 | CASSEGSWGSNEKLFF
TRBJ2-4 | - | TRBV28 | CATHRAGGKNIQYF
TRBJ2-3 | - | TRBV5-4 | CASSLASRTDTQYF
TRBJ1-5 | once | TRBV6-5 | CASRSPGGGDQPQHF
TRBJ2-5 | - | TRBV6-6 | CASSTEETQYF
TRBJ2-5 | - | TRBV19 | CASLQGETQYF